Listed below are T cell receptor beta chains from one sample, sequenced in a study of T-cell memory formation after mild COVID-19. Each CDR3 protein is one row after TCRdb ran MiXCR on the 5' RACE reads. Here the sample spans roughly 320,000 distinct CDR3 sequences, 25% to 30% being singletons. The sample was PBMCs or a T cell subset sorted from them (not recorded which). The receptors here all came from an adult woman who had mild COVID-19 (a few samples of this study predate the infection). Cell type and time point are not known. CDR3s leave out the opening cysteine and the closing phenylalanine or tryptophan. Each record gives: clone size, V gene, D gene, J gene, CDR3 protein. The D gene is left open where the match is weak. Part of the rows lack a size; the others show once, few, many or a class for expanded clones.

abundance: -; v_gene: TRBV12-3/TRBV12-4; d_gene: -; j_gene: TRBJ1-5; CDR3aa: ASSTTEGSQPQH
abundance: few; v_gene: TRBV12-3/TRBV12-4; d_gene: TRBD2; j_gene: TRBJ2-2; CDR3aa: ASRNAGASGRGELF
abundance: few; v_gene: TRBV12-3/TRBV12-4; d_gene: -; j_gene: TRBJ1-6; CDR3aa: ASSLGLLSRGSPLH
abundance: -; v_gene: TRBV5-1; d_gene: -; j_gene: TRBJ1-4; CDR3aa: ASSLVGGGDKLF
abundance: -; v_gene: TRBV12-3/TRBV12-4; d_gene: -; j_gene: TRBJ1-3; CDR3aa: ASSSSGGNTIY
abundance: many; v_gene: TRBV6-2/TRBV6-3; d_gene: TRBD1; j_gene: TRBJ2-1; CDR3aa: ATRLAGTAF
abundance: few; v_gene: TRBV7-6; d_gene: -; j_gene: TRBJ2-7; CDR3aa: ASSLAREGAYEQY
abundance: -; v_gene: TRBV7-8; d_gene: -; j_gene: TRBJ1-1; CDR3aa: ASSLTRGNRGPPYTEAF
abundance: few; v_gene: TRBV10-3; d_gene: -; j_gene: TRBJ2-3; CDR3aa: AISRPGSDTQY
abundance: few; v_gene: TRBV29-1; d_gene: -; j_gene: TRBJ2-1; CDR3aa: SVAKGGAPYNEQF
abundance: few; v_gene: TRBV7-2; d_gene: TRBD2; j_gene: TRBJ2-2; CDR3aa: ASSLNSGIGELF
abundance: -; v_gene: TRBV3-1; d_gene: TRBD1; j_gene: TRBJ2-2; CDR3aa: ASSQGGLRTGWAGELF
abundance: many; v_gene: TRBV7-9; d_gene: TRBD2; j_gene: TRBJ2-1; CDR3aa: ASSPLAGGSYNEQF
abundance: few; v_gene: TRBV29-1; d_gene: TRBD1; j_gene: TRBJ2-1; CDR3aa: SVPGTGELTYNEQF
abundance: -; v_gene: TRBV4-1; d_gene: -; j_gene: TRBJ1-2; CDR3aa: ASSERERGWDYGYT
abundance: -; v_gene: TRBV6-6; d_gene: TRBD2; j_gene: TRBJ2-7; CDR3aa: ASSPNSGTSGRAPLYEQY
abundance: few; v_gene: TRBV5-1; d_gene: -; j_gene: TRBJ2-1; CDR3aa: ASSLGGRTTDEQF
abundance: -; v_gene: TRBV30; d_gene: -; j_gene: TRBJ1-6; CDR3aa: AWKAPGGQNSPLH
abundance: -; v_gene: TRBV5-1; d_gene: -; j_gene: TRBJ2-7; CDR3aa: ASRPGEAYEQY
abundance: few; v_gene: TRBV5-1; d_gene: -; j_gene: TRBJ2-7; CDR3aa: ASSLGPGPDEQY
abundance: -; v_gene: TRBV9; d_gene: -; j_gene: TRBJ2-2; CDR3aa: ASSVRRESTGELF